This T cell receptor beta chain was found in a study of cytomegalovirus exposure and HLA in healthy donors. Study results and limitations: The classifier, whose performance was assessed in both the original and validation cohorts, reportedly diagnosed cytomegalovirus status with high specificity and sensitivity. Later on, a genetic analysis was performed. It linked a missense variant in DCLRE1C with V- and J-gene trimming of TCR beta.

The donors, nominally healthy at sampling, likely had unrecorded immune exposures. 60 Vbeta and 13 Jbeta primers were used in PCR. This table comes from immunoSEQ multiplex PCR, and its TCRdb copy is limited to in-frame clones, with some not included. This table holds about 160,000 clones, 82% found once. CDR1 and CDR2 from the germline V gene are KGHSH and LQKENI. V shed 3 bases and J 5 bases; nucleotides not matched to a gene: 15. CDR3 length: 17 amino acids. As concerns this clone: Its antigen is still unknown.

What was sequenced was PBMCs. This sequence originates from a girl aged 5 to 17 in good health and CMV-seropositive. The chain combines TRBV18 with TRBJ1-1; TRBD1 matches at 7 bases. The CDR3 DNA follows: TGTGCCAGCTCACCGGTAAAGGGGGCCGTCGGGGGTACTGAAGCTTTCTTT. Translated, it gives CASSPVKGAVGGTEAFF. The entire variable domain, with the rest obtained from reference TRBV18 and TRBJ1-1, is as follows: NAGVMQNPRHLVRRRGQEARLRCSPMKGHSHVYWYRQLPEEGLKFMVYLQKENIIDESGMPKERFSAEFPKEGPSILRIQQVVRGDSAAYFCASSPVKGAVGGTEAFFGQGTRLTVV.